This T cell receptor (beta chain) was obtained from a study of regulatory T cells in long-lasting Graves disease (dated by TCRdb to the early 2020s). Regarding the study in general: Antithyroid drugs had been taken for less than 3 months by newly diagnosed Graves' disease patients. Peripheral blood TCR sequencing and RNA sequencing compared persistent Graves' disease patients with newly diagnosed Graves' disease patients. A total of around 35 samples were covered by TCR sequencing, comprising some 13 persistent and 20 or so newly diagnosed Graves' disease patients. The study was registered as a clinical trial and conducted in China.

The sample's time point, from its label and the paper: newly diagnosed GD, antithyroid drugs for less than 3 months. For both TCR sequencing and RNA sequencing, RNA was extracted from PBMCs in TRIzol. The diagnosis of Graves' disease followed American Thyroid Association guidelines. Patients were recruited from an endocrinology department in Xi'an, China. Each patient gave 9 to 10 milliliters of peripheral blood, collected in an EDTA anticoagulant tube. Ficoll Paque Plus density gradient separation was used to isolate PBMCs, and no additional T cell sorting was done. An Agilent 2100 Bioanalyzer and agarose gel were used to assess RNA quality, and a NanoDrop 2000 was used to measure RNA concentration. Including the terminal cysteine and phenylalanine, the CDR3 comprises 14 residues. The entry retains the CDR3 DNA only, 42 bases that are in frame from base 1. Germline trimming: 5 bases from V, 2 bases from J; junction bases outside gene matches: 6. The germline V gene (reference sequence) provides CDR1 SGHAT and CDR2 FQDESV.

What the study reported, not specific to this receptor: The study examined only peripheral blood because the primary lesion, thyroid tissue, could not be accessed. Preferential use of TRBV28, TRBJ1-2 and TRBJ2-5 was observed in persistent disease, whereas TRBV20-1 and TRBJ2-1 were favored in newly diagnosed disease. The authors acknowledged the small sample size as a limitation that may reduce accuracy. Only the TCR beta chain was sequenced and analyzed. Lower TCR Shannon entropy and fewer highly expanded clones were observed in persistent Graves' disease patients than in newly diagnosed patients, which suggested clonal expansion. Persistent patients shared more public clonotypes among themselves (2,741) than newly diagnosed patients did (more than 850).

Many counts were recorded for this clonotype. No cognate antigen has been identified for it. No qualities accompany the bases; no much larger clone lies one base away. Library preparation was by multiplex PCR. The listed sequencing device is Illumina HiSeq 4000. iRepertoire HTBI primers and Arm-PCR amplification of CDR3 regions were used to construct TCR beta libraries. PCR products were gel purified before sequencing. Per the original workflow: Gene usage analysis of CDR3 amino acid clonotypes relied on the approximately 68 TRBV and about 15 TRBJ segments identified across samples. Filtered high-quality paired reads were merged into contigs using COPE and FqMerger. BLAST was used to align contigs to IMGT TRBV, TRBD and TRBJ reference genes, with CDR3 defined following IMGT. Highly expanded clones were defined as clonotypes with a frequency above 0.1%. Shannon entropy served as the measure of repertoire diversity, while the Gini coefficient captured V-J evenness. Clonotypes shared by more than one individual were considered public. Clones were called with MiXCR by TCRdb after fastp trimmed the public reads at Q25, and only in-frame beta chains were retained. Here each entry gathers all rows of one CDR3 protein and keeps the most common genes and DNA. The V and J calls shown here were made by TCRdb, not taken from the authors' results. This sample has 400,000 to 500,000 distinct CDR3 sequences in its table, and approximately 14% of those were observed once. Roughly 15% of the sample comes from the top ten.

This sample also belongs to another study, concerning T cells in Graves' hyperthyroidism and ophthalmopathy. As the second publication notes: A patient counted as having stable Graves' hyperthyroidism if no progression to ophthalmopathy occurred over 18 months of follow-up. The hyperthyroidism patients were between 18 and 65 years old and newly diagnosed, with a disease duration of less than 2 months. Exclusion was applied to patients with uncontrolled infections, other autoimmune diseases, pregnancy or lactation. Diagnoses relied on clinical symptoms, serum thyroxine and TRAb, thyroid ultrasound and orbital computed tomography. The TCR CDR3 was subjected to a first round of RT-PCR using the HTBI primer set and the Qiagen OneStep RT-PCR kit. Most expanded thyroid clonotypes (frequency above 0.001) were also found in blood, which suggests that blood repertoires may mirror thyroid immune responses. A model built on a 13 V-J signature distinguished ophthalmopathy from stable hyperthyroidism, reaching 87.88% sensitivity and approximately 81% specificity in cross-validation and 80%/75% in testing. During validation, the model predicted progression to ophthalmopathy a median of around six months ahead of onset, with just under 71% sensitivity and 72% to 80% specificity. To identify distinguishing TCR V-J signatures, a discovery cohort of some 99 patients was used, comprising 40 to 45 with Graves' ophthalmopathy and some 60 with stable Graves' hyperthyroidism. Whether ophthalmopathy could be predicted prospectively was tested in an independent validation cohort made up of 18 hyperthyroidism patients plus 17 patients who later progressed to ophthalmopathy. The 80 to 100 discovery patients were randomly divided into training and test sets at a 7:3 ratio. In addition, the study compared T-cell repertoires in thyroid tissue and in blood from five or six Graves' hyperthyroidism patients. Once sampling was done, hyperthyroidism patients were given methimazole at a starting dose of 30 mg daily, whereas ophthalmopathy patients were given high-dose intravenous methylprednisolone. Libraries were constructed in a second round of multiplex PCR, after which size selection and purification were performed. Paired-end sequencing of the libraries was performed with 100 bp reads on an Illumina HiSeq2000. SOAPnuke was used to process the raw data, with reads discarded if the reads contained adapters or uncalled bases, had a mean Phred below 15, or lacked an exact constant-primer or identifier match. High-quality paired reads were merged with COPE v1.2.5, and unique nucleotide sequences were defined as clonotypes. MiTCR v1.1 was used to align the clonotypes against IMGT TRBV, TRBD and TRBJ reference segments. Only V-J combinations with frequency above 0.0001, covering 99.2% of repertoires, were analysed. A TCS score was defined as the ratio between F50 (clonal expansion) and ExV (chaos), using BLOSUM62-based TCRdist between CDR3 peptides within each V-J. Welch's t-statistics and random forest reduced approximately 520 V-J features to around 14, which were used in a naive Bayes classifier (R e1071). Sample size was not statistically predetermined, and blinding of investigators to group allocation was not performed. The paper reports TCR Vbeta CDR3 sequencing of some 140 peripheral blood samples: fewer than 50 ophthalmopathy, around 80 hyperthyroidism and 17 progressor patients.

Recombination linked TRBV11-1 to TRBJ2-7, and 7 junctional nucleotides match TRBD1. The TCR comes from a woman aged 45-65 years with Graves disease. Donor details come from another sample of the same person, matched by shared clones. This specimen was peripheral blood mononuclear cells (PBMCs), taken at new diagnosis, from a patient treated with antithyroid drugs. The CDR3 protein is CASSQAGGPYEQYF. The sequenced DNA: TGTGCCAGCAGCCAGGCAGGGGGACCCTACGAGCAGTACTTC.